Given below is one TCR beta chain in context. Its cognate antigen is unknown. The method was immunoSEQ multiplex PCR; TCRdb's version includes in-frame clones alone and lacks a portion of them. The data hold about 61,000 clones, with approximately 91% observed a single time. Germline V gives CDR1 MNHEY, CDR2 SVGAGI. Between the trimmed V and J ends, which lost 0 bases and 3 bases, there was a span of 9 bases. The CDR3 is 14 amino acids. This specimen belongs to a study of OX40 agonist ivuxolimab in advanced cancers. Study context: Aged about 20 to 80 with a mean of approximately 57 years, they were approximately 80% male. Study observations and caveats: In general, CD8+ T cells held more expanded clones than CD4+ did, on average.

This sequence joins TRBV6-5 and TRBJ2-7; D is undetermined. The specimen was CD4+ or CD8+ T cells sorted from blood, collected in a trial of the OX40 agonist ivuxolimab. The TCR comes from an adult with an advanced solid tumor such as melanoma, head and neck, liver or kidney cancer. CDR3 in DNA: TGTGCCAGCAGTTACTCGAAGCAGGTCTACGAGCAGTACTTC. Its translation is CASSYSKQVYEQYF.